This TCR beta chain was sequenced for a study of control samples from healthy donors and cancer patients. V trimming: 4 bases; J trimming: 6 bases; junction bases outside the gene matches: 4. The length of the CDR3 is 14 residues. The germline CDR1 and CDR2 sequences are MNHEY and SVGEGT. TCRdb's table, derived via immunoSEQ multiplex PCR, lists solely in-frame clones and lacks some. The sample has 100,000 to 150,000 clones, around 92% seen once; the top ten hold 2% to 2.5%. This receptor was taken from a woman aged 50 to 60 in good health. V gene TRBV6-2 or TRBV6-3 combines with J gene TRBJ2-4, with 9 bases aligning to TRBD1. Sequencing input: blood. The CDR3 DNA reads TGTGCCAGCAGTTCCACAGGGGGCAGAAACATTCAGTACTTC. Translating it yields CASSSTGGRNIQYF.